A single sample gave rise to the 9 T cell receptor beta chains below, sequenced in a study of identical twins. TCRdb used MiXCR to reprocess the 5' RACE reads, holding one entry per CDR3 protein. Found here are around 690,000 distinct CDR3 sequences, around 21% of them singletons; the top ten hold 4% to 5.5%. The sample was also reused in another study, on T cells expressing NK-cell markers.

The sequencing input was PBMCs. All receptors derive from a young woman in good health.

This clonotype was seen just once. The chain is built from TRBV5-1 and TRBJ2-1, with TRBD2 matching 8 bases. Trimming at V came to 5 bases and at J to 4 bases, leaving 14 bases not matched to a gene. Germline V gene data show CDR1 as SGHRS and CDR2 as YFSETQ. The CDR3 contains 17 residues. The CDR3 coding sequence is TGCGCCAGCAGTTCCTCGGGGGGGGAAAACCTATACAATGAGCAGTTCTTC. Translating gives CASSSSGGENLYNEQFF.

The chain employs TRBV7-2 and TRBJ2-3; D unclear. The V gene lost 7 bases and the J gene lost 4 bases, with 12 bases spanning the gap. This CDR3 spans 13 amino acids. Germline V CDR1 and CDR2: SGHTA, FQGNSA. The CDR3 loop reads CASIPVIPDTQYF. The CDR3, as DNA: TGTGCCAGCATTCCCGTAATCCCAGATACGCAGTATTTT.

V and J are TRBV5-5 and TRBJ2-7; 9 bases align to TRBD2. Trimming removed 4 bases from V and 7 bases from J; junction bases left unmatched: 9. This CDR3 has 14 amino acids. The V gene's germline CDR1 is SGHKS and CDR2 YYEKEE (reference sequence). DNA for the CDR3: TGTGCCAGCAGCGGGGATAGCGGGAGATGGGAGCAGTACTTC. Residues: CASSGDSGRWEQYF.

A single count supports this clonotype. With a much larger clone just one base away, this may be a read error. J is TRBJ2-7 and V is TRBV2; D uncertain. The CDR3 has 13 residues. Germline V gene lookup returns CDR1 SNHLY and CDR2 FYNNEI. V was shortened by 10 bases and J by 0 bases, with 13 bases between the two germline ends. CDR3 residues: CAISVPISYEQYF. The CDR3 DNA follows: TGTGCCATCTCAGTTCCGATCTCCTACGAGCAGTACTTC.

The table lists this clonotype with a few counts. The chain couples TRBV7-9 to TRBJ1-6, with 8 bases that match TRBD1. The junction had 4 bases not matched to a gene; V was cut back by 5 bases and J by 1 base. The CDR3 loop spans 16 amino acids. From germline, CDR1 is SEHNR and CDR2 FQNEAQ (reference sequence). CDR3 nucleotide sequence: TGTGCCAGCAGCAAGACAGGGGCTTCCTATAATTCACCCCTCCACTTT. Translating it yields CASSKTGASYNSPLHF.

The V call is TRBV12-3 or TRBV12-4, the J call TRBJ1-4, with D unresolved. V lost 1 base to trimming and J lost 11 bases, with 14 bases between them. The CDR3 spans 14 residues. This CDR3 is CASSLDSLMMKLFF. CDR3 sequence (DNA): TGTGCCAGCAGTTTAGACAGTCTAATGATGAAACTGTTTTTT.

This clonotype has more than one count but fewer than ten. The chain uses TRBV6-2 or TRBV6-3 and TRBJ2-1; D unresolved. This CDR3 is built from 14 residues. V was cut by 2 bases and J by 0 bases, with 5 bases left in between. Germline V CDR1 and CDR2: MNHEY, SVGEGT. CDR3 amino acids: CASSYASSYNEQFF. CDR3 nucleotide sequence: TGTGCCAGCAGTTACGCGAGCTCCTACAATGAGCAGTTCTTC.

The chain links TRBV3-1 to TRBJ2-5; D not certain. Trimming took 0 bases from V and 0 from J, leaving 11 bases between them. This CDR3 comprises 16 residues. Germline CDR1 is LGHDT and CDR2 is YNNKEL (reference sequence). The CDR3 is CASSQDGVLNQETQYF. CDR3 bases: TGTGCCAGCAGCCAAGATGGGGTCTTGAACCAAGAGACCCAGTACTTC.

The V call is TRBV20-1, the J call TRBJ2-1; 10 bases fit TRBD2. V shed 6 bases, J shed 8 bases, and the junction held 10 bases outside the gene matches. This CDR3 has 14 residues. The germline gives CDR1 DFQATT, CDR2 SNEGSKA (reference sequence). Written as DNA, the CDR3 is TGCAGTGCCCCAAAGCGGGAGGGCCGGGATGAGCAGTTCTTC. Its protein product is CSAPKREGRDEQFF.